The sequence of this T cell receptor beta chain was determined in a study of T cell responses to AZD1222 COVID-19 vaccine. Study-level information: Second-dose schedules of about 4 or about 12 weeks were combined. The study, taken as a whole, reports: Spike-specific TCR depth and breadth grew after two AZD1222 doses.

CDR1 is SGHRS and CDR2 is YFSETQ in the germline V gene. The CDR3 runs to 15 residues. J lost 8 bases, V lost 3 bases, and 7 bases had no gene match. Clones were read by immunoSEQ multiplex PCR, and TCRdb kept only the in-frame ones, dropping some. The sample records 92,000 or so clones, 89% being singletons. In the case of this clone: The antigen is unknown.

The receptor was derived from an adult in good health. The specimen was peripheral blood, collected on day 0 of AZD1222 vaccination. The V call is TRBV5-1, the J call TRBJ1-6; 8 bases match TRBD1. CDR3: CASSWTGPSDSPLHF. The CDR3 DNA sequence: TGCGCCAGCAGCTGGACAGGGCCTTCGGATTCACCCCTCCACTTT.